This T cell receptor (beta chain) was retrieved from a study of blood T cells in healthy people across ages. The sample providers were healthy Caucasian people from Russia, aged about 6 to 90. At least ten counts were recorded for this clonotype. No antigen is known for it. The study, taken as a whole, reports: More naive CD4+ cells and higher diversity marked long-lived donors relative to aged donors. In these data, TCR beta diversity tracked strongly with naive T cell percentage. Older age went with lower TCR beta diversity per million T cells, in a roughly linear way.

Primed by a sample-barcoded 5' primer and a J-beta primer mix, a second PCR proceeded for 7 to 11 cycles. In TCRdb, the 5' RACE reads were re-called with MiXCR into one record per CDR3 protein. Of about 1.6 million distinct CDR3 sequences in the sample, about 35% were seen once. What was sequenced was blood. The clonotype originates from a woman between 25 and 40 years old in good health.

The CDR3 DNA reads TGTGCCAGCAGTTCCCCAGGGAGGAGCTCCTACGAGCAGTACTTC. Its protein product is CASSSPGRSSYEQYF. V is TRBV12-3 or TRBV12-4 and J is TRBJ2-7, with D possibly TRBD2 on 6 matching bases. V was trimmed by 4 bases and J by 0 bases, leaving 13 bases between them. The CDR3 length is 15 residues.